Listed below are T cell receptor beta chains from one sample, sequenced in a study of cytomegalovirus exposure and HLA in healthy donors. The method was immunoSEQ multiplex PCR; TCRdb's version includes in-frame clones alone and lacks a portion of them. The table lists about 120,000 clones, approximately 61% of them singletons. The sequenced sample was PBMCs. The receptors stem from a man younger than 45 in good health and CMV-seropositive. Each CDR3 is given without its conserved first and last residue.

TRBJ2-3 TRBV7-7 ASSFDLWADTQY
TRBJ1-1 TRBV21-1 ASLMDRVDGVVGNTEAF
TRBJ2-4 TRBV19 ASSTRTGTNIQY
TRBJ2-6 TRBV28 ASSPLGMGVFSGANVLT
TRBJ2-7 TRBV7-2 ASSHGTVFSYEQY
TRBJ1-2 TRBV28 ASSLWGQGDGYT
TRBJ2-7 TRBV2 ATRRGDRDIYEQY
TRBJ1-2 TRBV7-6 ASSPSTGGIVSYT
TRBJ2-1 TRBV11-3 ASSFLAGGSYNEQF
TRBJ2-3 TRBV13 ASSRQRVRADTQY
TRBJ2-7 TRBV6-5 ASRESTGDEQY
TRBJ2-1 TRBV4-3 ASSQEKEREGDRVQF
TRBJ2-6 TRBV5-1 ASYTGSGANVLT
TRBJ2-7 TRBV10-3 ASSAIGVSGSSAYYEQY
TRBJ2-7 TRBV5-6 ASSLKQTPYEQY
TRBJ2-7 TRBV19 ASSLTVLYEQY
TRBJ1-4 TRBV19 ASSMVSGQGSEKLF
TRBJ1-3 TRBV15 ATSRDLVAGNTIY